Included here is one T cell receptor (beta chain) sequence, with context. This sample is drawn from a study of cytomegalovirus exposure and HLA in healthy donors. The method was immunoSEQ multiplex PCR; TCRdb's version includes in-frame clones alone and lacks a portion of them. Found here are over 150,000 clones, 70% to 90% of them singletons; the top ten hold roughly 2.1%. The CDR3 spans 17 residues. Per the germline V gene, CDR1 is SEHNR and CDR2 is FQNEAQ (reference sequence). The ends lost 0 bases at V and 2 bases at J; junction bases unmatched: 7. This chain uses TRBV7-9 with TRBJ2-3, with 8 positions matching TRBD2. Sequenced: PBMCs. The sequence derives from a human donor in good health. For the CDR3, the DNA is TGTGCCAGCAGCTTAGCCCTACTAGCGGAAAACACAGATACGCAGTATTTT. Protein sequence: CASSLALLAENTDTQYF.